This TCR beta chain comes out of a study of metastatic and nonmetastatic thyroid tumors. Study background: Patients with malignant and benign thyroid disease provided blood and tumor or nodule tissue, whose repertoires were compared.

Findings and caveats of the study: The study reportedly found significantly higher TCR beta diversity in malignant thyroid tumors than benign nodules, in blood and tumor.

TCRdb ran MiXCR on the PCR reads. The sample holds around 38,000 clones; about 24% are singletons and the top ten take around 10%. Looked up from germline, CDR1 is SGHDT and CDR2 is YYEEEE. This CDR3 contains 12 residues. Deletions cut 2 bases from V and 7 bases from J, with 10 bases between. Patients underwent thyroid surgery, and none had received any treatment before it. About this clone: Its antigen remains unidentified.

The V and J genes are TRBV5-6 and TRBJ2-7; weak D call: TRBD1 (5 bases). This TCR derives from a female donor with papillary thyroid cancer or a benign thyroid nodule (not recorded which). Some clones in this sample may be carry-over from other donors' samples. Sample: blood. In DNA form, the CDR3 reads TGTGCCAGCAGCTTAAAGGGGTGGGAGCAGTACTTC. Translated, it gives CASSLKGWEQYF.